This entry lists 16 T cell receptor beta chains sequenced from one sample in a study of blood T cell repertoires in COVID-19. TCRdb keeps only in-frame clones here, not all; method: immunoSEQ multiplex PCR. The sample holds some 70,000 clones, 89% seen once. The source material was peripheral blood. The receptors shown here come from a man aged 50-59 years with active COVID-19.

V is TRBV12-3 or TRBV12-4 and J is TRBJ2-1, with unresolved D. The CDR3 contains 12 residues. The V gene lost 5 bases and the J gene lost 12 bases, with 14 bases spanning the gap. DNA of the CDR3: TGTGCCAGCAGTCCTGAACCCCACTCGCAGTTCTTC. Its translation is CASSPEPHSQFF.

This clone was recorded once. The chain joins TRBV6-5 to TRBJ1-4; unclear D gene. V lost 6 bases and J 5 bases, leaving 10 bases between the germline ends. The CDR3 is made up of 13 amino acids. The V gene's germline CDR1 is MNHEY and CDR2 SVGAGI. DNA for the CDR3: TGTGCCAGCAGAACCGTCACAAATGAAAAACTGTTTTTT. Translated, it gives CASRTVTNEKLFF.

V gene TRBV19 combines with J gene TRBJ1-1; weak D call: TRBD1 (5 bases). The V end was cut by 5 bases, the J end by 3 bases, with 13 bases between. The CDR3 loop spans 14 amino acids. Germline V gene lookup returns CDR1 LNHDA and CDR2 SQIVND (reference sequence). The CDR3 DNA is TGTGCCAGTAGTTCACGCCCCAGGGACACTGAAGCTTTCTTT. Translated: CASSSRPRDTEAFF.

In this sample, this clone turned up a few times. The chain has TRBV3-1 (or the pseudogene TRBV3-2) and TRBJ1-5; D uncertain. V lost 1 base and J 7 bases, leaving 5 bases between the germline ends. Germline CDR1 reads LGHDT; CDR2 reads YNNKEL (reference sequence). This CDR3 region has 12 residues. The CDR3, as DNA: TGTGCCAGCAGCCAAGGAGGACAGCCCCAGCATTTT. Encoded protein: CASSQGGQPQHF.

This clone was recorded a few times. The chain joins TRBV29-1 to TRBJ2-7; a weak D match, TRBD2 (5 bases). V was clipped by 4 bases and J by 3 bases, with 16 bases between them. Germline loops: CDR1 SQVTM, CDR2 ANQGSEA. The CDR3 runs to 14 residues. The CDR3 bases are TGCAGCGTTGTCGTGGCACTAGGAGGCTACGAGCAGTACTTC. Translation gives CSVVVALGGYEQYF.

J is TRBJ2-1 and V is TRBV19; TRBD1 matches at 8 bases. The germline V gene encodes CDR1 LNHDA and CDR2 SQIVND (reference sequence). CDR3 size: 14 residues. The junction had 8 bases not matched to a gene; V was cut back by 3 bases and J by 10 bases. This chain's CDR3 is CASSIGRQGYEQFF. CDR3 sequence (DNA): TGTGCCAGTAGTATCGGTCGACAGGGGTACGAGCAGTTCTTC.

J is TRBJ2-7 and V is TRBV19, with TRBD1 identical over 7 bases. V dropped 1 base and J dropped 1; count of bases not matched to a gene: 4. CDR3 length equals 15 residues. Germline V gene data show CDR1 as LNHDA and CDR2 as SQIVND (reference sequence). The CDR3 reads CASSIGAGGSYEQYF. The DNA of the CDR3 is TGTGCCAGTAGTATAGGTGCAGGGGGTTCCTACGAGCAGTACTTC.

This chain connects TRBV5-1 to TRBJ2-1, with 11 bases fitting TRBD2. Germline V gives CDR1 SGHRS, CDR2 YFSETQ. CDR3 length: 20 residues. V was clipped by 2 bases and J by 1 base; unmatched bases: 14. CDR3 DNA: TGCGCCAGCAGCTTACCCAAGAGGGGTAGCGGGGGGGCATCCTACAATGAGCAGTTCTTC. The encoded protein is CASSLPKRGSGGASYNEQFF.

CDR3 loop: CASTQDRSEQYF. For the CDR3, the DNA is TGCGCCAGCACCCAGGACAGGAGCGAGCAGTACTTC. The chain links TRBV5-1 to TRBJ2-7; 7 nucleotides align to TRBD1. The CDR3 loop spans 12 amino acids. V dropped 6 bases and J dropped 6; count of bases not matched to a gene: 6. Germline CDR1 SGHRS, CDR2 YFSETQ.

The chain carries TRBV1 and TRBJ2-4; the tabulated D call, TRBD2, remains unverified against the DNA. TRBV1 is labeled a pseudogene. This CDR3 is built from 15 residues. CDR3 nucleotide sequence: TGCACCAGCAGCCAAGTCCTCGAACGACGGGGCATTCAGTACTTC. This codes for CTSSQVLERRGIQYF.

As for this clone: The sample carries other DNA sequences with the same CDR3. V is TRBV13 and J is TRBJ2-2; D is unresolved. V was pared by 3 bases and J by 1 base, with 6 bases between. Germline CDR1 is PRHDT and CDR2 is FYEKMQ (reference sequence). There are 14 residues in the CDR3. The CDR3 sequence is CASSLGKNTGELFF. The CDR3 nucleotides are TGTGCCAGCAGCTTGGGCAAGAACACCGGGGAGCTGTTTTTT.

This chain connects TRBV9 to TRBJ2-1, with D tentatively TRBD2 (5 bases). There are 15 residues in the CDR3. From germline, CDR1 is SGDLS and CDR2 YYNGEE. Between the trimmed V and J ends, which lost 1 base and 8 bases, there was a span of 16 bases. The CDR3 here is CASSVTPMEADEQFF. As DNA, the CDR3 is TGTGCCAGCAGCGTAACGCCCATGGAGGCCGATGAGCAGTTCTTC.

The chain is built from TRBV5-1 and TRBJ2-2; 9 nucleotides agree with TRBD1. This CDR3 contains 17 residues. After removal of 0 bases from V and 4 bases from J, the junction contained 7 bases not matched to a gene. Germline V gene lookup returns CDR1 SGHRS and CDR2 YFSETQ. The CDR3 DNA reads TGCGCCAGCAGCTTGGGAGTAGGGACAGGGTCCACCGGGGAGCTGTTTTTT. Translated, it gives CASSLGVGTGSTGELFF.

The V and J genes are TRBV28 and TRBJ1-4; unclear D gene. V lost 1 base, J lost 2 bases, and 8 bases lay in between. CDR3 size: 15 residues. Germline V gene data show CDR1 as MDHEN and CDR2 as SYDVKM. This CDR3 reads CASSLSAATNEKLFF. CDR3 DNA sequence: TGTGCCAGCAGTTTATCGGCGGCCACTAATGAAAAACTGTTTTTT.

V usage is TRBV2 and J usage is TRBJ1-2; possibly TRBD1 for D (6 bases). Per germline, CDR1 SNHLY and CDR2 FYNNEI. V was clipped by 0 bases and J by 1 base, with 9 bases between them. The CDR3 is made up of 15 amino acids. In DNA, the CDR3 is TGTGCCAGCAGTGAAGCCAGACAGGTTAACTATGGCTACACCTTC. As protein: CASSEARQVNYGYTF.

This chain connects TRBV7-2 to TRBJ2-1, with 11 bases fitting TRBD2. The V segment lost 2 bases and the J segment 6 bases; nucleotides outside the gene matches: 6. The V gene's germline CDR1 is SGHTA and CDR2 FQGNSA. The CDR3 consists of 16 residues. CDR3 region: CASSLTASGGFNEQFF. The CDR3 DNA is TGTGCCAGCAGCTTAACGGCTAGCGGGGGGTTCAATGAGCAGTTCTTC.